This T cell receptor beta chain was sequenced during a study of blood T cell repertoires in COVID-19. Study in general: PBMCs, B-cell-depleted T cells, or T cells provided the cDNA or gDNA that made up the material.

Germline values: CDR1 GTSNPN, CDR2 SVGIG (reference sequence). The CDR3 runs 19 residues. Losses at the gene ends were 3 bases for V and 5 bases for J; bases not matched to a gene: 22. Some clones are missing from TCRdb's copy, which holds only in-frame ones; the method was immunoSEQ multiplex PCR. The sample contains tens of thousands of clones, more than 75% of which appear only once. The TCR sequence derives from a human donor in a cohort sampled during active COVID-19. Source material: peripheral blood. V gene TRBV30 combines with J gene TRBJ2-5; 9 positions match TRBD2. The CDR3 sequence is CAWSSTPLRLAASEETQYF. In nucleotides, the CDR3 is TGTGCCTGGAGCAGTACACCCCTCCGACTAGCGGCGAGCGAGGAGACCCAGTACTTC.